The following is a T cell receptor (beta chain) sequence with its context. Its antigen is unidentified. The assay was immunoSEQ multiplex PCR, and TCRdb's table has in-frame clones only and misses some. The sample shows 350,000 to 400,000 clones, less than 90% of them seen only once. The treatment: about 20 received Ad26.COV2.S at low or high dose, single or two shots; roughly 5 received placebo; per-sample allocation not given. Day 63 following the first vaccine or placebo injection was when the samples were taken. Within Boston, the person who donated was an adult of 18-55 years. Germline CDR1 and CDR2: SEHNR and FQNEAQ (reference sequence). Between the trimmed V and J ends, which lost 5 bases and 8 bases, there was a span of 13 bases. The CDR3 has 13 amino acids. The source of the sample is a study of Ad26.COV2.S vaccination and SARS-CoV-2 variants. Across the whole study: Donor had been placed in the Ad26.COV2.S arm of the COV1001 trial. Findings and caveats of the study: Recipients of either vaccine or placebo displayed similar breadth of non-spike TCRs.

The receptor was derived from a person aged 18-60 years who received the Ad26.COV2.S COVID-19 vaccine or a placebo. Specimen: peripheral blood, collected in a trial of Ad26.COV2.S vaccine versus placebo. The V gene is TRBV7-9, the J gene TRBJ1-5; D not resolved. The CDR3 nucleotides are TGTGCCAGCAGCCCTAGCCCGTCTAAGCCCCAGCATTTT. It encodes CASSPSPSKPQHF.